The source of this T cell receptor (beta chain) is a study of T cell changes during pregnancy in multiple sclerosis (dated by TCRdb to 2018 to 2020). With respect to the entire study: The study looked at changes in the T cell repertoire across pregnancy in women with multiple sclerosis.

Via the germline V gene (reference sequence), CDR1 is MNHEY and CDR2 SMNVEV. V has 3 bases trimmed and J has 6 bases trimmed; junction bases matching no gene number 1. Reading from cysteine to phenylalanine, the CDR3 counts 13 amino acids. The DNA shown is the 39-base CDR3, in frame from base 1. Preparation of the library involved the immunoSEQ multiplex PCR assay. TCRdb obtained this table from immuneACCESS and retained in-frame rearrangements with V and J assigned. These tables miss some clones; where compared with another copy, unresolved V genes account for less than half of the shortfall, and the remainder is unexplained. A total of around 20,000 clones appear in this sample, over 80% of them only once. The ten most abundant clones make up roughly 6% of the sample. Points on this clone: Its antigen is unknown. Base-call qualities are not available, and no considerably larger clone is one nucleotide away.

This receptor was obtained from a female donor in good health, enrolled as a control in a pregnancy study. The input for sequencing was CD8+ T cells from peripheral blood mononuclear cells, taken after pregnancy. The chain is encoded by TRBV27 joined to TRBJ2-2; 7 of the junction bases match TRBD2. The base sequence is TGTGCCAGCAGTTTTCGGGGGGCCGGGGAGCTGTTTTTT. Translated, it reads CASSFRGAGELFF.